This T cell receptor beta chain derives from a study of graft-versus-host responses after intestinal transplantation. Overall study: Every recipient had anti-thymocyte globulin induction and approximately three years of tacrolimus plus steroids.

V was shortened by 0 bases and J by 7 bases, with 16 bases between the two germline ends. This CDR3 region has 15 residues. Germline V gene data show CDR1 as SGHNT and CDR2 as YYREEE (reference sequence). As concerns this clone: The antigen is undetermined.

Repertoires were generated with immunoSEQ multiplex PCR, while TCRdb's copy carries only in-frame clones and drops some. The sample records approximately 85,000 clones, around 90% being singletons. The sequence was obtained from a human donor who was the organ donor for an intestinal transplant. This specimen was unstimulated CD8+ T cells sorted from spleen or lymph node cells, taken before transplant. The rearrangement uses TRBV5-4 and TRBJ1-1; TRBD1 is a possible D gene (5 bases). Here the CDR3 DNA reads TGTGCCAGCAGCTTGGGGCCCAGGGAAAGAATTGAAGCTTTCTTT. Translating it yields CASSLGPRERIEAFF. The full variable domain, its missing parts supplied by reference TRBV5-4 and TRBJ1-1, is ETGVTQSPTHLIKTRGQQVTLRCSSQSGHNTVSWYQQALGQGPQFIFQYYREEENGRGNFPPRFSGLQFPNYSSELNVNALELDDSALYLCASSLGPRERIEAFFGQGTRLTVV.